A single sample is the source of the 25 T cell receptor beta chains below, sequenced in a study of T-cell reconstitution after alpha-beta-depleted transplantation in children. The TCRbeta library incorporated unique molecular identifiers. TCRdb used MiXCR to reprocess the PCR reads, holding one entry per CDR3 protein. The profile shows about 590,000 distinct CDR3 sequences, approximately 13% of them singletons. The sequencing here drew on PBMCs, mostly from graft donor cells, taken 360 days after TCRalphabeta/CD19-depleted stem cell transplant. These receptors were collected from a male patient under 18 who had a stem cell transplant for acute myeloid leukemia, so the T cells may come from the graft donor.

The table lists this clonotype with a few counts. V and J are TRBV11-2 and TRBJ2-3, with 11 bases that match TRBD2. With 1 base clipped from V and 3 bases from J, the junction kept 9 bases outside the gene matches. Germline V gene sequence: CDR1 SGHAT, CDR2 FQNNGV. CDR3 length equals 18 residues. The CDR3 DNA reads TGTGCCAGCAGCTTAGGACTAGCGGGAACCACCCTAACAGATACGCAGTATTTT. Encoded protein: CASSLGLAGTTLTDTQYF.

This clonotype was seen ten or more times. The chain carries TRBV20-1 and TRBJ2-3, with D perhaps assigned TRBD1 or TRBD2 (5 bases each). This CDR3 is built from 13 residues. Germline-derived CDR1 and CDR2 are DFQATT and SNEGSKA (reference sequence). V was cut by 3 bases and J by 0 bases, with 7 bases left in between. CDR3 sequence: CSASRDSTDTQYF. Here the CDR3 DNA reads TGCAGTGCTAGCAGGGACAGCACAGATACGCAGTATTTT.

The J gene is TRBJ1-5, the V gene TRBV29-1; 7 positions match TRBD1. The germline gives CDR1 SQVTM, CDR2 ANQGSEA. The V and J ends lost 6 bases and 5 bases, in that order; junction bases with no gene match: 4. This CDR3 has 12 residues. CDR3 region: CSVQGGDQPQHF. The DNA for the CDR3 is TGCAGCGTGCAGGGGGGGGATCAGCCCCAGCATTTT.

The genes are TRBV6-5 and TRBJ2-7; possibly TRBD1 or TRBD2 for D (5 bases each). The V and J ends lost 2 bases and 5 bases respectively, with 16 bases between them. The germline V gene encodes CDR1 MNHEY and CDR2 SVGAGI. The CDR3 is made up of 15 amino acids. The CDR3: CASSYGLLGRDEQYF. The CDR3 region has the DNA TGTGCCAGCAGTTACGGACTCCTGGGGCGGGACGAGCAGTACTTC.

CDR3 sequence: CASLGDYGYTF. CDR3 nucleotide sequence: TGTGCCAGCCTAGGGGACTATGGCTACACCTTC. The chain couples TRBV28 to TRBJ1-2, with a weak D call TRBD1 (5 bases). The ends were cut back, 8 bases at V and 3 bases at J, with 7 bases in the middle. The CDR3 has 11 amino acids. Germline values: CDR1 MDHEN, CDR2 SYDVKM.

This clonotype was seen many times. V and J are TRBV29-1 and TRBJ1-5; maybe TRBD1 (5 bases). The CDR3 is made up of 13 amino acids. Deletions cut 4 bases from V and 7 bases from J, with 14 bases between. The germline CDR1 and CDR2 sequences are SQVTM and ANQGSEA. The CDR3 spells CSVGGGVGQPQHF. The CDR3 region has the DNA TGCAGCGTTGGGGGAGGGGTGGGCCAGCCCCAGCATTTT.

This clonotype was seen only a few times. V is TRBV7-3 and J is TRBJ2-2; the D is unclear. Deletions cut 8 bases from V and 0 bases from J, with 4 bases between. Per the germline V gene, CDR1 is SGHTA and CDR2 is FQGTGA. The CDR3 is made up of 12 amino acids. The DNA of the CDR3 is TGTGCCAGCGCTACGAACACCGGGGAGCTGTTTTTT. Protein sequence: CASATNTGELFF.

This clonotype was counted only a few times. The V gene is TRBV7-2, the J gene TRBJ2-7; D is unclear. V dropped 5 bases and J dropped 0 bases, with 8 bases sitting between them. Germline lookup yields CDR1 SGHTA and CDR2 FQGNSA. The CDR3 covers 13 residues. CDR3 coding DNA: TGTGCCAGCAGCAACCCGAACTCCTACGAGCAGTACTTC. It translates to CASSNPNSYEQYF.

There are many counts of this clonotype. As DNA, the CDR3 is TGCAGCGTTGAAGAATTGGAGTACGAGCAGTACTTC. Translation gives CSVEELEYEQYF. The V and J genes are TRBV29-1 and TRBJ2-7; D not certain. V was cut by 0 bases and J by 4 bases, with 7 bases left in between. Germline V gene lookup returns CDR1 SQVTM and CDR2 ANQGSEA. This CDR3 comprises 12 residues.

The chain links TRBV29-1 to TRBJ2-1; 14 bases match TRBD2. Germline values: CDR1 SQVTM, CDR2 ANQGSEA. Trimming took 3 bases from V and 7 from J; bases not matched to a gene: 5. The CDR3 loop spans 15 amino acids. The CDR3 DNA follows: TGCAGCGTTGACCTGACTAGCGGGAGGGATAATGAGCAGTTCTTC. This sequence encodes CSVDLTSGRDNEQFF.

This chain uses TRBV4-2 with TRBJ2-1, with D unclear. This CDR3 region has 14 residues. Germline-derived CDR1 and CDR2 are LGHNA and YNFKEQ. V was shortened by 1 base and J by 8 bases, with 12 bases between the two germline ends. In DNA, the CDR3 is TGTGCCAGCAGCCAAGCCTACGGTTTCTATGAGCAGTTCTTC. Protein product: CASSQAYGFYEQFF.

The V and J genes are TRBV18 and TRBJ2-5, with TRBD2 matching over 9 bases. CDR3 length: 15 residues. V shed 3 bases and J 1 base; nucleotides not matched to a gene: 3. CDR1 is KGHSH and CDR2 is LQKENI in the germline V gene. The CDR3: CASSPGTSSQETQYF. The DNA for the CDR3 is TGTGCCAGCTCACCCGGGACTAGCAGCCAAGAGACCCAGTACTTC.

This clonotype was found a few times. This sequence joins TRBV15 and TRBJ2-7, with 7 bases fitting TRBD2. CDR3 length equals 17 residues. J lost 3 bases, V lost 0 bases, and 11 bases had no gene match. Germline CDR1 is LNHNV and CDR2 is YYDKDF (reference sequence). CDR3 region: CATSRDRLALSRYEQYF. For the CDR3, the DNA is TGTGCCACCAGCAGAGATCGACTAGCCTTATCCCGCTACGAGCAGTACTTC.

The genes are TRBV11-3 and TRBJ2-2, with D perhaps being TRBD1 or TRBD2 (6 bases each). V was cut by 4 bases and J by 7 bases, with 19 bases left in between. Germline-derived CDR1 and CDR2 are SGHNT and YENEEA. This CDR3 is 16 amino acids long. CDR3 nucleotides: TGTGCCAGCAGCTCGGGGGACACTCCTAAAATCGGGGAGCTGTTTTTT. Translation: CASSSGDTPKIGELFF.

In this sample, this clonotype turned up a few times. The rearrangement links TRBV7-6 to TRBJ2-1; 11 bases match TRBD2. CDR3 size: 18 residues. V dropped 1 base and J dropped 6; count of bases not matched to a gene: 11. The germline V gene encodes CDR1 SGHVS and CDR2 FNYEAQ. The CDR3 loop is CASSLGGAGTSGLNEQFF. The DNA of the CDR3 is TGTGCCAGCAGCTTAGGTGGGGCGGGGACTAGCGGTCTCAATGAGCAGTTCTTC.

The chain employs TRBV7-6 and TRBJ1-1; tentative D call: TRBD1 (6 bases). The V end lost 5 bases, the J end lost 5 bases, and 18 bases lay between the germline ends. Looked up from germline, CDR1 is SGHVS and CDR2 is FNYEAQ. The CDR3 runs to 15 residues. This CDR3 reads CASSRASRGGTEAFF. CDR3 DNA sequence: TGTGCCAGCAGCCGAGCATCCAGGGGCGGAACTGAAGCTTTCTTT.

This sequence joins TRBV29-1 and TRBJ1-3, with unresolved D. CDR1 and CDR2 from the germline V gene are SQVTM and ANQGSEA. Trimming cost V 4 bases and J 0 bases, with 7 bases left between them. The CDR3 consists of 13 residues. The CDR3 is CSVGDSSGNTIYF. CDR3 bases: TGCAGCGTTGGTGATTCCTCTGGAAACACCATATATTTT.

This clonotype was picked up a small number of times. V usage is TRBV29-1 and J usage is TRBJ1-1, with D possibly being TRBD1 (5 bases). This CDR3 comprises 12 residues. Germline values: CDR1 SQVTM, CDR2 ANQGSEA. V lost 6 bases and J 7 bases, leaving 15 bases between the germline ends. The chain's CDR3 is CSVLAPGGEAFF. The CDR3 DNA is TGCAGCGTGCTTGCACCTGGGGGTGAAGCTTTCTTT.

The CDR3 loop reads CASSSPGQGSSYNSPLHF. The CDR3 region has the DNA TGTGCCAGCAGCTCCCCGGGACAGGGGAGCTCCTATAATTCACCCCTCCACTTT. The chain combines TRBV5-4 with TRBJ1-6; 10 nucleotides align to TRBD1. V gave up 3 bases and J gave up 0 bases; unmatched junction bases: 6. CDR1 is SGHNT and CDR2 is YYREEE in the germline V gene (reference sequence). This CDR3 contains 18 residues.

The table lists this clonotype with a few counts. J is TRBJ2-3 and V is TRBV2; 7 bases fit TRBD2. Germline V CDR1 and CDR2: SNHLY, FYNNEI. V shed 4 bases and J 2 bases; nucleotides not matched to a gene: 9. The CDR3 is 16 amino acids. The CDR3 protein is CASSAPPSGFTDTQYF. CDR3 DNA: TGTGCCAGCAGTGCTCCCCCTAGCGGATTCACAGATACGCAGTATTTT.

The DNA of the CDR3 is TGTGCCAGCAGCGGGATAGGAGTAACCTACGAGCAGTACTTC. Its translation is CASSGIGVTYEQYF. The V and J genes are TRBV7-9 and TRBJ2-7; D gene ambiguous. The CDR3 consists of 14 residues. CDR1 is SEHNR and CDR2 is FQNEAQ in the germline V gene (reference sequence). Trimming left V 5 bases short and J 2 bases short, with 13 bases between.

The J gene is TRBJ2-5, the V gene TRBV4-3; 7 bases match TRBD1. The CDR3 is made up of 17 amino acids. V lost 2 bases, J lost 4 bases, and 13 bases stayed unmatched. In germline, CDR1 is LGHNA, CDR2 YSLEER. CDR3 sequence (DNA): TGCGCCAGCAGCCAATCAAGGCCCGTAGGGGGCGGAGAGACCCAGTACTTC. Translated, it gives CASSQSRPVGGGETQYF.

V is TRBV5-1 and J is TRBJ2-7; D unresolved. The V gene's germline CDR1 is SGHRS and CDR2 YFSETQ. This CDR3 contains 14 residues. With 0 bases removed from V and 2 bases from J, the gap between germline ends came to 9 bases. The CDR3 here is CASSLDRTTYEQYF. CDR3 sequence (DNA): TGCGCCAGCAGCTTGGACAGAACTACCTACGAGCAGTACTTC.

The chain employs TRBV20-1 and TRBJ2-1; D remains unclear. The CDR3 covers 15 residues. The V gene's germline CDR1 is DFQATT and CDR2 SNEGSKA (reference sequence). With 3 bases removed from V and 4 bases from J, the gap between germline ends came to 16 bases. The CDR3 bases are TGCAGTGCTAGTAGCTTACGCGGAATATACAATGAGCAGTTCTTC. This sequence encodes CSASSLRGIYNEQFF.

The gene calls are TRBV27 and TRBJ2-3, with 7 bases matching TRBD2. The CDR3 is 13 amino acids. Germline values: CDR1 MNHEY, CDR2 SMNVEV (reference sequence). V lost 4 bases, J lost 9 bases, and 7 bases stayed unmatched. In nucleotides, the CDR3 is TGTGCCAGCAGTTCCCCGACCGGGGGGACGCAGTATTTT. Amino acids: CASSSPTGGTQYF.